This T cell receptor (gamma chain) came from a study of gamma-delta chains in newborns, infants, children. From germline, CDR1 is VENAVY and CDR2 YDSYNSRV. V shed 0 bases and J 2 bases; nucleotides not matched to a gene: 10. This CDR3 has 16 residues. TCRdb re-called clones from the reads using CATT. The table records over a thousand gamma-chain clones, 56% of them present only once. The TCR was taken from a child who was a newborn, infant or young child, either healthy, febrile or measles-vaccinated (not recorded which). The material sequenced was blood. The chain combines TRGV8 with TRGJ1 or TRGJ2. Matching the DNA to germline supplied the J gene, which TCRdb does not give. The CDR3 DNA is TGTGCCACCTGGGATAGGGATAGGACCTATTATTATAAGAAACTCTTT. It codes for CATWDRDRTYYYKKLF.